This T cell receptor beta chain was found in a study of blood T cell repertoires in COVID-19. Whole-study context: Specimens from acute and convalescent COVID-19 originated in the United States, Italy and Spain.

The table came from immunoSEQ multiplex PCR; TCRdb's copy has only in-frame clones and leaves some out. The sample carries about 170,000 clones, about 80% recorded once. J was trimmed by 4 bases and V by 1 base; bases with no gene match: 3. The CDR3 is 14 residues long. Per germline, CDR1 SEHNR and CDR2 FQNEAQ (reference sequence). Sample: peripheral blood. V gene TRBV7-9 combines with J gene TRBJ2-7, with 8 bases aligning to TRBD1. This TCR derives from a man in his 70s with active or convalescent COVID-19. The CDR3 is CASSLGTGRYEQYF. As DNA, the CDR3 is TGTGCCAGCAGCTTAGGGACAGGGAGGTACGAGCAGTACTTC.